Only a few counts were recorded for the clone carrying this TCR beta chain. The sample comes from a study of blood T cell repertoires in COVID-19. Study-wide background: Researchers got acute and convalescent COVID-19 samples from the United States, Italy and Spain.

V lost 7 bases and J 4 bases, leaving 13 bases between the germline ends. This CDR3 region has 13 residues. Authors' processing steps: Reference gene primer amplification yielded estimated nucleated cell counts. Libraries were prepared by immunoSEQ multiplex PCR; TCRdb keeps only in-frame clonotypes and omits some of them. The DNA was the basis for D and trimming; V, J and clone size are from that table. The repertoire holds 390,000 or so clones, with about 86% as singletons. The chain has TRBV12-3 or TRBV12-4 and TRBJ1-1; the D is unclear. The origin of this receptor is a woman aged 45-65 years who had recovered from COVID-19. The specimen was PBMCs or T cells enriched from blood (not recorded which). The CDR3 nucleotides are TGTGCCAGCATCTCGGCCCCGGGCACTGAAGCTTTCTTT. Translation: CASISAPGTEAFF.